This TCR beta chain was identified during a study of neurological immune-mediated disorders (dated by TCRdb to about 2019). A note on the overall study: Among the roughly 34 multiple sclerosis patients, relapsing-remitting MS was present in roughly 30 and secondary progressive MS was present in 3. The study compared peripheral blood TCR-beta repertoires of HTLV-I-associated myelopathy (HAM/TSP) patients, multiple sclerosis patients and healthy controls using UMI-based sequencing. The cohort was made up of 68 subjects, consisting of some 14 HAM/TSP patients, roughly 35 multiple sclerosis patients and about 20 healthy controls. Longitudinal samples, technical triplicates and paired sorted CD4+ and CD8+ T-cell subsets, alongside PBMC samples, were included among the 106 TCR-beta libraries.

To synthesize cDNA, template-switch 5'RACE was performed with a primer carrying a 10-nucleotide random unique molecular identifier so that each TCR transcript was tagged. Each sequencing run produced over 160 million TCR-beta sequences covering 15-18 subjects. Total RNA was extracted with the RNeasy kit. TCR-beta VDJ regions were amplified with primers for the TCR constant region and the 5'RACE anchor, using the KAPA Real-time Library Amplification kit. Sample indexes and Illumina adaptors were added in a first PCR, after which library yield was increased in a second PCR. After purification with Ampure beads, the TCR product of roughly 650 bp was size-selected on a 2% E-gel SizeSelection system. Before pooling, library quality was checked on a Bioanalyzer, concentration was measured with Qubit, and libraries were quantified with the Kapa Library Quantification kit. An Illumina HiSeq 2500 sequenced the libraries paired-end 2 x 150 bp. To increase sequence diversity, about 25-31% phiX was spiked into each library pool. The study's processing was this. Quality-filtered reads were processed with the UMI-based MiGEC pipeline, and over 75% of raw TCR sequences were removed by the MiGEC pipeline during error correction. VDJ genes were aligned to IMGT germline references, and clonotypes were defined by unique CDR3 amino acid sequence plus V-J genes. Clonal expansion, Shannon diversity and CDR3 relatedness were evaluated with VDJtools (CalcPairwiseDistances, ClusterSamples), while phylogenetic trees were built in CLCbio workbench. Clones with at least 8 unique UMIs were defined as expanded, with this threshold being based on coefficient-of-variation modelling across technical triplicates. TCRdb itself trimmed the public reads at Q25 with fastp, ran MiXCR and retained productive beta chains. Each CDR3 protein appears once, grouped with its most common genes and DNA. Here the V and J calls rest on TCRdb's processing, not on the authors' analysis. Counted in this sample were tens of thousands of distinct CDR3 sequences; 4% to 5.5% of them appeared once. 5.7% of the sample lies in the top ten.

General findings and caveats noted by the study authors: TCR clonal expansion was highest in HAM/TSP patients and lowest in MS patients, with MS patients falling below even healthy controls. Repertoires from 18 of 34 MS patients were grouped by phylogenetic analysis into a cluster of related CDR3 sequences, suggesting a possible repertoire-level signature. No identical CDR3 amino acid sequences were found to be shared among expanded clones across subjects, suggesting that TCR-beta repertoires were private in all groups. No clinical or MRI features were associated with the MS cluster, and the authors said that larger cohorts are needed.

For the unsorted PBMC libraries, 2 million PBMCs were stored in RNAlater at -80 degrees C until RNA extraction and were used to generate the libraries. Multiple sclerosis patients were enrolled in a US clinical protocol under which disease progression was evaluated by magnetic resonance imaging. PBMCs were separated from peripheral blood using Ficoll-Hypaque density gradient centrifugation and then cryopreserved in liquid nitrogen. Details on this clonotype: This clone's antigen is unknown. Base quality data are lacking; no much larger clone is found one base away.

Taken from the germline V gene (reference sequence), the CDR1 and CDR2 loops are DFQATT and SNEGSKA. The CDR3 spans 15 residues, from the cysteine through the phenylalanine. The read is trimmed to its CDR3 DNA, 45 bases read in frame from base 1. Cut back by 0 bases and 2 bases, the V and J ends lie 13 bases apart. The sequence is built from TRBV20-1 and TRBJ1-2, with the D gene call left open. The sample taken for sequencing was PBMCs. This TCR derives from a woman aged 55-69 years with multiple sclerosis. The sequenced DNA: TGCAGTGCTAGAGATGGGCAGGAGATAAACTATGGCTACACCTTC. Its coded protein is CSARDGQEINYGYTF.